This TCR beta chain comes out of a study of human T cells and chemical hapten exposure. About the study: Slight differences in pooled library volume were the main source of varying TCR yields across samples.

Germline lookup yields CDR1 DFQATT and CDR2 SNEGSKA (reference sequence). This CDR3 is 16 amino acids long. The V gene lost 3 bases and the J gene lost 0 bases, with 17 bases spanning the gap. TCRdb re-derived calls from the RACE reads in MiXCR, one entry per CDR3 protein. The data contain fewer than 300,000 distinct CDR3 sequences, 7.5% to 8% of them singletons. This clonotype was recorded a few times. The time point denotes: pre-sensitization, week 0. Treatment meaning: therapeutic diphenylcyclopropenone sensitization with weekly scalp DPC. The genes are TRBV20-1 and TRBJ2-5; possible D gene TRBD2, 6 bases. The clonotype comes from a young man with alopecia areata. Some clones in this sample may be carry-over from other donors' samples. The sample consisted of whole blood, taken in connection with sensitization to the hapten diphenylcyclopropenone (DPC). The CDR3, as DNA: TGCAGTGCTAGGGGGGGACGGGCCAGGAACCAAGAGACCCAGTACTTC. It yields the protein CSARGGRARNQETQYF.